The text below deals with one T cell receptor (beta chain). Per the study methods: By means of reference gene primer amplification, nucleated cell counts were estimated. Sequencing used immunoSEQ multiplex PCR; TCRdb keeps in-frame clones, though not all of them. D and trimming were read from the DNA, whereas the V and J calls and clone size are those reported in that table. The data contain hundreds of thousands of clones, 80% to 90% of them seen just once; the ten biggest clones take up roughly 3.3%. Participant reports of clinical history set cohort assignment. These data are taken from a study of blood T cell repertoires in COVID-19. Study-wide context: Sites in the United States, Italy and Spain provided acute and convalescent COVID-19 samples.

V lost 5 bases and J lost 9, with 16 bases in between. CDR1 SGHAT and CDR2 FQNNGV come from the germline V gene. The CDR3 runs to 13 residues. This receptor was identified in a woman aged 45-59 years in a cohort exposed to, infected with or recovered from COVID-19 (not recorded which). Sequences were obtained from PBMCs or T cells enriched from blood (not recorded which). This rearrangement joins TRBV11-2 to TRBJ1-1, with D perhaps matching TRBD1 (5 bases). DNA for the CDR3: TGTGCCAGCAGCCCTGGGACTGCCGTTCAAGCTTTCTTT. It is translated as CASSPGTAVQAFF.